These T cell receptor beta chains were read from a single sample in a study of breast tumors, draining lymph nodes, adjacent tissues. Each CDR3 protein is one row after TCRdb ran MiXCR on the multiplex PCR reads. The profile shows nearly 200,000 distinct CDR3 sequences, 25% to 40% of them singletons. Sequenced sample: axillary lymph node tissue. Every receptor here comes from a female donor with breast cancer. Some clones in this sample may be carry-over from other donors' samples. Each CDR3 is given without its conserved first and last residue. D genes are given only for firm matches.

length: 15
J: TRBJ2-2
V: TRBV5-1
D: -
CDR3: ASSPMGGQMNTGELF

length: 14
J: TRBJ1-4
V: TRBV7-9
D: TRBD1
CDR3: ASSLGTGGLGEKLF

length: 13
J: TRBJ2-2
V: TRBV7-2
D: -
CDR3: ASSLWTANTGELF

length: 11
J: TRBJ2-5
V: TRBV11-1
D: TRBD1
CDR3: ASSSGQGLTQY

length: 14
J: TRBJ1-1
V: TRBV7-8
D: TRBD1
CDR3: ASSLDRTGGRTEAF

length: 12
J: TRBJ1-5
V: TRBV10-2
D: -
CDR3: ASSESGLNQPQH

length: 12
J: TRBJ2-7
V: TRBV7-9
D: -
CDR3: ASTLGEGVYEQY

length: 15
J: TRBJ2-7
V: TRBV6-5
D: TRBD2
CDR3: ASSYSGPTSGGYEQY

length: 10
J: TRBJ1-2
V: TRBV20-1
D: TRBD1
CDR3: SASPLPGGST

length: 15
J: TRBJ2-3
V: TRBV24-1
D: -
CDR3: ATSGFPTGTSTDTQY

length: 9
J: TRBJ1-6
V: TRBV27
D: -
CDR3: ASIINSPLH

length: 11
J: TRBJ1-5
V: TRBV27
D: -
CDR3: ASSLGPKTPQH

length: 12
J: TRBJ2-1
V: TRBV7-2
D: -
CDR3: ASSLGRGATEQF

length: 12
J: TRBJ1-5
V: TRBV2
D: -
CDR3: ASSASSFGEPQH

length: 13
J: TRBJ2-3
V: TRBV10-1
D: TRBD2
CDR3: ASSEGRGGPDTQY

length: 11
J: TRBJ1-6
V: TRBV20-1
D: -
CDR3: SAWRGGNSPLH

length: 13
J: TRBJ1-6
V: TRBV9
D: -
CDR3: ASSVDGSYNSPPH

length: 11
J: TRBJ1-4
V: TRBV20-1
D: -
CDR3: SAQVLTGEKLF

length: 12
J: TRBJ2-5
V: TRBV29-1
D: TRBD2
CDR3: SVPGLAGKETQY

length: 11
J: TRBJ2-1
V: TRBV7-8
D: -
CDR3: ASSLDRNNEQF

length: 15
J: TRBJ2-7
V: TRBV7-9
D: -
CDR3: ASSLEQGGAIPYEQY

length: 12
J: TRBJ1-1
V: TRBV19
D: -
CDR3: ASSPWTAATEAF

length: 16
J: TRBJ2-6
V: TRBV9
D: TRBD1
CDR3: ASSVARDRGSGANVLT